This record concerns one T cell receptor beta chain sequence. The data derive from a study of identifying expanded T cells in peripheral blood. Libraries were prepared by immunoSEQ multiplex PCR; TCRdb keeps only in-frame clonotypes and omits some of them. Among under 90,000 clones listed, around 91% were seen once. Germline CDR1 is SGHTS and CDR2 is YDEGEE. The V end was cut by 0 bases, the J end by 0 bases, with 16 bases between. This CDR3 spans 19 amino acids. The sequence derives from a person aged 18 to 70 in good health. The chain employs TRBV5-8 and TRBJ2-6; D tentatively fits TRBD1 or TRBD2 (6 bases each). Source material: blood. The CDR3 DNA sequence: TGTGCCAGCAGCTTGGCTCGGGGGCCTTCGAGCTCTGGGGCCAACGTCCTGACTTTC. Protein product: CASSLARGPSSSGANVLTF.